A single sample gave rise to the 30 T cell receptor beta chains below, sequenced in a study of cytomegalovirus exposure and HLA in healthy donors. The primer mix had 60 Vbeta and 13 Jbeta primers. Profiling relied on immunoSEQ multiplex PCR, and the TCRdb table lists in-frame clones only, not all of them. The sample has over 110,000 clones, more than 75% seen once. The specimen sequenced was PBMCs. The receptors were sampled from a woman between 35 and 50 years old in good health and CMV-seropositive.

This clone was observed a handful of times. The rearrangement joins TRBV11-3 to TRBJ2-5, with TRBD2 identical over 8 bases. There are 15 residues in the CDR3. The germline gives CDR1 SGHNT, CDR2 YENEEA. The V segment lost 8 bases and the J segment 1 base; nucleotides outside the gene matches: 9. The CDR3 sequence is CASSPLAGPQETQYF. The CDR3 DNA follows: TGTGCCAGCTCGCCGTTAGCGGGGCCCCAAGAGACCCAGTACTTC.

The chain joins TRBV2 to TRBJ2-1; 10 bases line up with TRBD1. Losses at the gene ends were 7 bases for V and 5 bases for J; bases not matched to a gene: 5. CDR1 SNHLY and CDR2 FYNNEI come from the germline V gene. The CDR3 is 14 residues long. The CDR3 DNA is TGTGCCAGCACCGGGACAGGGGCCCACAATGAGCAGTTCTTC. Translating it yields CASTGTGAHNEQFF.

The chain combines TRBV10-3 with TRBJ2-4; 10 bases map to TRBD2. CDR3 length: 14 residues. V lost 6 bases, J lost 9 bases, and 8 bases stayed unmatched. CDR1 is ENHRY, CDR2 SYGVKD, per germline. The CDR3 region is CAISLAGGETIQYF. CDR3 coding DNA: TGTGCCATCAGCTTAGCGGGAGGCGAAACCATTCAGTACTTC.

The chain couples TRBV13 to TRBJ2-5, with unresolved D. The J call may be in error: the DNA end matches TRBJ2-7 better. The CDR3 covers 13 residues. CDR1 and CDR2 (germline): PRHDT, FYEKMQ (reference sequence). This CDR3 is CASSLLNSYEQYF. The CDR3 nucleotides are TGTGCCAGCAGCCTCTTAAACTCCTACGAGCAGTACTTC.

This rearrangement joins TRBV5-6 to TRBJ2-3; possible D gene TRBD2, 5 bases. The CDR3 is 15 residues long. Germline lookup yields CDR1 SGHDT and CDR2 YYEEEE. Trimming pared 4 bases from V and 6 bases from J, leaving 18 bases between. CDR3 residues: CASSPDYSVWDTQYF. The CDR3 nucleotides read TGTGCCAGCAGCCCCGACTACTCCGTTTGGGATACGCAGTATTTT.

The V call is TRBV28, the J call TRBJ2-5, with TRBD2 matching 13 bases. TRBJ2-7 explains the end of the DNA better; the J call may be wrong. CDR1 MDHEN and CDR2 SYDVKM come from the germline V gene. CDR3 length: 16 amino acids. In DNA form, the CDR3 reads TGTGCCAGCAGTTTATTTAGACTAGCGGGAGGCTACGAGCAGTACTTC. It specifies CASSLFRLAGGYEQYF.

The rearrangement joins TRBV11-2 to TRBJ1-4; no reliable D call. The CDR3 consists of 17 residues. Germline V lookup: CDR1 SGHAT, CDR2 FQNNGV. Trimming removed 0 bases at V and 7 bases at J, with 18 bases between. This chain's CDR3 is CASSLDPWRLGGEKLFF. For the CDR3, the DNA is TGTGCCAGCAGCTTAGATCCCTGGAGGTTGGGTGGTGAAAAACTGTTTTTT.

The chain employs TRBV7-8 and TRBJ2-1, with D maybe TRBD2 (5 bases). The germline CDR1 and CDR2 sequences are SGHVS and FQNEAQ. The germline V and J ends were trimmed by 5 bases and 8 bases, with 16 bases remaining between them. This CDR3 comprises 14 residues. The CDR3 DNA reads TGTGCCAGCAGCCGCTCTAGCCGAAGGGATGAGCAGTTCTTC. Protein product: CASSRSSRRDEQFF.

CDR3 sequence (DNA): TGTGCCAGCAACCTTCTTACTAGTACCGAGCAGTACTTC. Protein product: CASNLLTSTEQYF. The V and J genes are TRBV6-1 and TRBJ2-7; TRBD2 is a possible D gene (5 bases). Germline assignment: CDR1 MNHNS and CDR2 SASEGT. This CDR3 has 13 residues. V was cut by 7 bases and J by 6 bases, with 16 bases left in between.

The chain couples TRBV28 to TRBJ1-1; unclear D gene. The V end lost 5 bases, the J end lost 0 bases, and 4 bases lay between the germline ends. Germline CDR1 is MDHEN and CDR2 is SYDVKM. There are 12 residues in the CDR3. The DNA of the CDR3 is TGTGCCAGCAGTGCAGTGAACACTGAAGCTTTCTTT. This translates into CASSAVNTEAFF.

CDR3 region: CASRTLLAGDTDTQYF. CDR3 nucleotide sequence: TGTGCCAGCAGGACCTTACTAGCGGGAGACACAGATACGCAGTATTTT. J is TRBJ2-3 and V is TRBV5-6; 11 positions match TRBD2. This CDR3 is built from 16 residues. The germline gives CDR1 SGHDT, CDR2 YYEEEE. Trimming at V came to 5 bases and at J to 2 bases, leaving 7 bases not matched to a gene.

V and J are TRBV11-2 and TRBJ2-5, with a possible D match to TRBD2 (6 bases). The germline V gene has CDR1 SGHAT and CDR2 FQNNGV. V was trimmed by 3 bases and J by 3 bases, leaving 8 bases between them. The CDR3 sequence is 13 residues long. The CDR3 nucleotides read TGTGCCAGCAGCTTCTGGGGGGAAGAGACCCAGTACTTC. Its translation: CASSFWGEETQYF.

The chain joins TRBV29-1 to TRBJ2-3; 9 bases match TRBD1. Trimming took 5 bases from V and 0 from J; bases not matched to a gene: 12. Germline V gene sequence: CDR1 SQVTM, CDR2 ANQGSEA. This CDR3 has 17 residues. CDR3 nucleotides: TGCAGCGTTTCAAAGCTGACAGGGGGAGACAGCACAGATACGCAGTATTTT. This sequence encodes CSVSKLTGGDSTDTQYF.

This chain connects TRBV23-1 to TRBJ2-7; D possibly corresponds to TRBD1 (5 bases). TRBV23-1 is an ORF, and what it does is uncertain. Trimming removed 7 bases at V and 7 bases at J, with 17 bases between. CDR3 length equals 13 residues. The CDR3 is CASTQPGLGEQYF. The CDR3 nucleotides are TGCGCCAGCACCCAGCCAGGGTTGGGGGAGCAGTACTTC.

The chain carries TRBV4-1 and TRBJ2-7, with TRBD2 identical over 13 bases. The CDR3 runs 16 residues. Trimming cost V 2 bases and J 3 bases; bases outside gene matches: 4. Germline lookup yields CDR1 MGHRA and CDR2 YSYEKL. DNA for the CDR3: TGCGCCAGCAGCCAACACAGGACTAGCGGGAGCTACGAGCAGTACTTC. This sequence encodes CASSQHRTSGSYEQYF.

This clone has more than one count but fewer than ten. This chain connects TRBV7-2 to TRBJ2-1; 7 bases agree with TRBD2. With 6 bases clipped from V and 3 bases from J, the junction kept 8 bases outside the gene matches. Germline V lookup: CDR1 SGHTA, CDR2 FQGNSA. CDR3 size: 15 residues. The CDR3 here is CASSRRERGYNEQFF. CDR3 nucleotide sequence: TGTGCCAGCAGTCGGCGGGAGAGGGGCTACAATGAGCAGTTCTTC.

The rearrangement links TRBV6-1 to TRBJ2-1; the match to TRBD2 covers 7 bases. CDR1 is MNHNS and CDR2 is SASEGT in the germline V gene. CDR3 length equals 16 residues. J lost 0 bases, V lost 4 bases, and 6 bases had no gene match. The CDR3 region is CASSGLAPNSYNEQFF. CDR3 DNA: TGTGCCAGCAGTGGACTAGCTCCTAACTCCTACAATGAGCAGTTCTTC.

The J gene is TRBJ1-1, the V gene TRBV13; maybe TRBD1 (6 bases). Looked up from germline, CDR1 is PRHDT and CDR2 is FYEKMQ (reference sequence). The CDR3 runs to 14 residues. V was shortened by 5 bases and J by 0 bases, with 10 bases between the two germline ends. DNA for the CDR3: TGTGCCAGCAGCCAACAGGGCTTGAACACTGAAGCTTTCTTT. It is translated as CASSQQGLNTEAFF.

V usage is TRBV28 and J usage is TRBJ2-3; 7 bases align to TRBD1. The CDR3 length is 14 residues. Germline assignment: CDR1 MDHEN and CDR2 SYDVKM. J lost 5 bases, V lost 4 bases, and 6 bases had no gene match. CDR3 protein: CASSSTGDGDTQYF. The DNA for the CDR3 is TGTGCCAGCAGTTCAACAGGGGATGGAGATACGCAGTATTTT.

This rearrangement joins TRBV11-1 to TRBJ2-3; 7 bases line up with TRBD2. The V gene's germline CDR1 is SGHAT and CDR2 FQDESV (reference sequence). Germline trimming cut 6 bases from V and 0 bases from J; bases unmatched to any gene: 9. The CDR3 loop spans 16 amino acids. CDR3 sequence (DNA): TGTGCCAGCAGACCTAGACTAGCAAGAAGCACAGATACGCAGTATTTT. Its protein product is CASRPRLARSTDTQYF. Combining the CDR3 with reference TRBV11-1 and TRBJ2-3 gives the whole variable domain EAEVAQSPRYKITEKSQAVAFWCDPISGHATLYWYRQILGQGPELLVQFQDESVVDDSQLPKDRFSAERLKGVDSTLKIQPAELGDSAMYLCASRPRLARSTDTQYFGPGTRLTVL.

To note about this clone: A junction end diverges from the germline sequence, so it may reflect a read error. The V gene is TRBV6-1, the J gene TRBJ2-7; 12 nucleotides match TRBD2. CDR1 is MNHNS and CDR2 is SASEGT in the germline V gene. The CDR3 covers 16 residues. The CDR3 DNA sequence: TGTGCCAGCAGGGAAGGGCGACTAGCGGGAGTGTATGAGCAGTACTTC. It translates to CASREGRLAGVYEQYF.

V and J are TRBV30 and TRBJ2-7; 9 bases match TRBD2. Germline V lookup: CDR1 GTSNPN, CDR2 SVGIG (reference sequence). V shed 5 bases, J shed 6 bases, and the junction held 8 bases outside the gene matches. This CDR3 is 13 amino acids long. The CDR3 DNA follows: TGTGCCTGGGCCGGGACTAGCTGGTCCGAGCAGTACTTC. This encodes CAWAGTSWSEQYF.

The chain employs TRBV18 and TRBJ1-5; D not certain. Germline-derived CDR1 and CDR2 are KGHSH and LQKENI. Deletions cut 6 bases from V and 0 bases from J, with 12 bases between. The CDR3 sequence is 15 residues long. The CDR3 reads CASSQLSDSNQPQHF. The CDR3 DNA reads TGTGCCAGCTCTCAATTGTCAGATAGCAATCAGCCCCAGCATTTT.

This chain uses TRBV14 with TRBJ2-3; 9 nucleotides match TRBD2. V shed 0 bases, J shed 4 bases, and the junction held 8 bases outside the gene matches. CDR1 and CDR2 from the germline V gene are SGHDN and FVKESK. The CDR3 sequence is 17 residues long. The CDR3 region has the DNA TGTGCCAGCAGCCAAGATCGGAGCGGGAGGCAGTCAGATACGCAGTATTTT. This sequence encodes CASSQDRSGRQSDTQYF.

V gene TRBV4-1 combines with J gene TRBJ1-1; 10 bases align to TRBD1. CDR3 length: 19 residues. The V and J ends lost 0 bases and 0 bases, in that order; junction bases with no gene match: 10. The germline V gene has CDR1 MGHRA and CDR2 YSYEKL. The DNA for the CDR3 is TGCGCCAGCAGCCAAGATAGGACAGGGGGTTTACCGATGAACACTGAAGCTTTCTTT. Translating gives CASSQDRTGGLPMNTEAFF.

This rearrangement joins TRBV7-9 to TRBJ2-3; D might be TRBD2 (6 bases). Germline lookup yields CDR1 SEHNR and CDR2 FQNEAQ (reference sequence). The CDR3 is 16 residues long. V shed 1 base and J shed 3 bases, with 14 bases lying between them. Here the CDR3 DNA reads TGTGCCAGCAGCTTAGGCGTCGGGGCGGGGACAGATACGCAGTATTTT. It is translated as CASSLGVGAGTDTQYF.

The chain joins TRBV5-4 to TRBJ1-6, with 8 positions matching TRBD1. Germline V gives CDR1 SGHNT, CDR2 YYREEE (reference sequence). This CDR3 has 15 residues. The junction had 7 bases not matched to a gene; V was cut back by 3 bases and J by 8 bases. The CDR3 bases are TGTGCCAGCAGCTGGGGGGGACAGGTCGATTCACCCCTCCACTTT. Translating it yields CASSWGGQVDSPLHF.

This clone was counted a few times. The V and J genes are TRBV18 and TRBJ2-7; 7 nucleotides align to TRBD1. CDR1 is KGHSH and CDR2 is LQKENI in the germline V gene. This CDR3 comprises 14 residues. The V gene end was trimmed by 6 bases and the J gene end by 4 bases; junction bases not matched to a gene: 9. The CDR3 region is CASSTRTGTYEQYF. CDR3 coding DNA: TGTGCCAGCTCCACCCGGACAGGTACATACGAGCAGTACTTC.

The chain employs TRBV4-2 and TRBJ2-3; 11 bases map to TRBD2. J lost 3 bases, V lost 10 bases, and 9 bases had no gene match. From germline, CDR1 is LGHNA and CDR2 YNFKEQ. This CDR3 spans 15 amino acids. The DNA for the CDR3 is TGTGCCACCGGGACTAGCGGACCCCAGACAGATACGCAGTATTTT. This encodes CATGTSGPQTDTQYF.

The genes are TRBV27 and TRBJ2-7, with TRBD2 as a possible D gene (7 bases). Trimming left V 3 bases short and J 3 bases short, with 9 bases between. This CDR3 has 13 amino acids. Germline values: CDR1 MNHEY, CDR2 SMNVEV (reference sequence). CDR3: CASSFGGHYEQYF. The CDR3 DNA follows: TGTGCCAGCAGTTTCGGGGGGCACTACGAGCAGTACTTC.